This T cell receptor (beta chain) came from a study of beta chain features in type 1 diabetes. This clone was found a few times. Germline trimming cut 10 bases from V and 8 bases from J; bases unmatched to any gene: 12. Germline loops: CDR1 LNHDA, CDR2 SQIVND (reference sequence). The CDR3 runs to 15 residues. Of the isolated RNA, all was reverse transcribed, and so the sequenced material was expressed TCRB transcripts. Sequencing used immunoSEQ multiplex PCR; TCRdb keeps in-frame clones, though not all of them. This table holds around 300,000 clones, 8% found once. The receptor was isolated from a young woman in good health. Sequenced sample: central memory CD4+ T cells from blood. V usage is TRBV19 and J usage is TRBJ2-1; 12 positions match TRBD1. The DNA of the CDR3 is TGTGCCACCCTTAGCCGCGGGACAGGGGGCGATGAGCAGTTCTTC. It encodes CATLSRGTGGDEQFF.